This T cell receptor (beta chain) was sequenced in a study of blood T cell repertoires in COVID-19. Study-level background: Acute and convalescent COVID-19 specimens originated in the United States, Italy and Spain.

Authors' analysis steps: Cell counts per sample came from amplifying reference gene primers. TCRdb keeps only in-frame clones here, not all; method: immunoSEQ multiplex PCR. V and J calls and clone size are those listed in that table; D and trimming were worked out from the DNA. The sample includes approximately 30,000 clones, roughly 85% of them seen just once. This CDR3 comprises 14 residues. V was shortened by 5 bases and J by 3 bases, with 10 bases between the two germline ends. The germline CDR1 and CDR2 sequences are KGHDR and SFDVKD. This sequence originates from a human donor in a cohort sampled during active COVID-19. Specimen: peripheral blood. This rearrangement joins TRBV24-1 to TRBJ1-5, with TRBD1 as a possible D gene (6 bases). CDR3: CATSVTGFNQPQHF. For the CDR3, the DNA is TGTGCCACCAGTGTAACAGGGTTCAATCAGCCCCAGCATTTT.